The clone carrying this T cell receptor beta chain was counted at least ten times. The antigen is undetermined. RNA transcripts served as template for amplifying TCR beta CDR3 sequences. Second-round multiplex PCR came after first-round RT-PCR with HTBI primers. TCRdb ran MiXCR on the multiplex PCR reads and lists one entry per CDR3 protein. In the table there are 350,000 or so distinct CDR3 sequences, 17% of which are singletons. Under 3 months in duration, the ophthalmopathy in affected donors had moderate-to-severe activity, CAS ≥3 and NOSPECS ≥4. The data originate from a study of Graves' ophthalmopathy and Graves' hyperthyroidism. Study observations and caveats: Blood also held most thyroid clonotypes expanded above 0.001 frequency. Using 13 signatures, a model distinguished ophthalmopathy from stable hyperthyroidism, reaching more than 85% sensitivity and 65% to 84% specificity. For predicting ophthalmopathy progression, the model had roughly 70% sensitivity and around 72% specificity.

Sequences were obtained from peripheral blood. This sequence originates from an adult man with Graves' ophthalmopathy.

CDR3 region: CASSLGGTGHSNQPQHF. The CDR3 coding sequence is TGTGCCAGCAGCTTAGGGGGGACAGGGCATAGCAATCAGCCCCAGCATTTT. This rearrangement joins TRBV11-3 to TRBJ1-5; TRBD1 aligns across 9 bases. The CDR3 consists of 17 residues. The V and J ends lost 1 base and 0 bases, in that order; junction bases with no gene match: 4. The germline V gene encodes CDR1 SGHNT and CDR2 YENEEA.